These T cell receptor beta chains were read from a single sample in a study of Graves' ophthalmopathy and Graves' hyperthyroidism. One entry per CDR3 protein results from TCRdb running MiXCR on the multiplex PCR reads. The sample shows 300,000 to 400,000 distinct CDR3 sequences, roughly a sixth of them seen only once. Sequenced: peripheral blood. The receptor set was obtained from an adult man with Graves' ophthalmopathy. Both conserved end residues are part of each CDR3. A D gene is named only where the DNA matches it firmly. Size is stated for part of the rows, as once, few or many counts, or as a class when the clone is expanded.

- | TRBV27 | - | CASSSGGAQETQYF
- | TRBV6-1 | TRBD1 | CATRGGTGVKPQHF
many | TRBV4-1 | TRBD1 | CASSPTGTGTYEQYF
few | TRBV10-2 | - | CASSESGEAGELFF
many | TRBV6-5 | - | CASRGYGGGTEAFF
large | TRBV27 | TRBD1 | CASSLTGQGYYGYTF
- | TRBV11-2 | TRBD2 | CASSSPGGRQETQYF
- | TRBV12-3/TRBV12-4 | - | CASSRLDKIYEQYF
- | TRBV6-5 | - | CASSYRGVIGELFF
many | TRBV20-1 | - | CSARDQLYEQYF
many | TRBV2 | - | CASSELGLQNQPQHF
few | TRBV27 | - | CASSSITNYGYTF
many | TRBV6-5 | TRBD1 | CAGSYRGHITGELFF
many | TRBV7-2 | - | CASSFSRGNYGYTF
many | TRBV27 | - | CASSPAGDRNTEAFF
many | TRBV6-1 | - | CASREYPRRGGNQPQHF
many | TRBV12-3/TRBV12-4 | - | CASSPPSRPLYEQYF
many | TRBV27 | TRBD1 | CASSLGTAAGYTF
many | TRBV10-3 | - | CAISGGGARANYGYTF
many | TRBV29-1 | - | CSVLLRGVAPEQYF
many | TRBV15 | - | CATAGTYLLPQHF
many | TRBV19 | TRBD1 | CAISDREAGANVLTF
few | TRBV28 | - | CASSLTLAYEQYF
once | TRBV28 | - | CASSSPSRVRNQPQHF
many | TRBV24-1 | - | CATSGRSNQPQHF
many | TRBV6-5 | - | CASSPGKETQYF
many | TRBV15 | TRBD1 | CATSPRRDRANGYTF
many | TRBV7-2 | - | CASSLHYSWETQYF
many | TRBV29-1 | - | CSGIDRRSYEQYF
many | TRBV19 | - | CASSQLAGFGATEAFF
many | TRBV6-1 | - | CASSERGRATQYF
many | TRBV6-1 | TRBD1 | CASSEGDRVRETQYF
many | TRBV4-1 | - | CASSQEADSIWDNEQFF
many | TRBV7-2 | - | CASSLEGRETQYF
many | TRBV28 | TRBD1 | CASSFYRGNTEAFF
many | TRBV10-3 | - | CAISESAGPISGNTIYF
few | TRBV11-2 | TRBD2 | CASSTRTSGTETQYF
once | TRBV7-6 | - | CASSSLGSREQYF
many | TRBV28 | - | CASSLSGVISYEQYF
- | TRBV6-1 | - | CASTTRRGGETQYF